Shown below are 21 T cell receptor beta chains from a single sample sequenced in a study of T cells in Graves' hyperthyroidism and ophthalmopathy. Amplified regions were TCR beta CDR3 sequences from RNA transcripts. The primer set for the first-round RT-PCR of the TCR CDR3 was HTBI. TCRdb re-derived calls from the multiplex PCR reads in MiXCR, one entry per CDR3 protein. The sample yields 530,000 or so distinct CDR3 sequences, 46% seen once. Input material: peripheral blood or thyroid tissue (not recorded which). These receptors all come from a woman younger than 30 with Graves' hyperthyroidism.

This clonotype was seen many times. The rearrangement joins TRBV20-1 to TRBJ2-7, with TRBD1 matching 9 bases. This CDR3 is 14 amino acids long. The ends lost 1 base at V and 2 bases at J; junction bases unmatched: 3. Germline V CDR1 and CDR2: DFQATT, SNEGSKA (reference sequence). The CDR3 DNA reads TGCAGTGCTAGAGGGGGACAGGGACCCTACGAGCAGTACTTC. Amino acids: CSARGGQGPYEQYF.

This clonotype has a count of ten or more. V usage is TRBV7-9 and J usage is TRBJ1-1; D possibly corresponds to TRBD1 (5 bases). The CDR3 consists of 13 residues. Germline V CDR1 and CDR2: SEHNR, FQNEAQ (reference sequence). V lost 1 base, J lost 8 bases, and 11 bases lay in between. The CDR3: CASSLEGTEEAFF. The DNA of the CDR3 is TGTGCCAGCAGCTTAGAGGGGACGGAAGAAGCTTTCTTT.

In its sample, this clonotype was seen many times. This chain uses TRBV20-1 with TRBJ2-7; 10 bases match TRBD2. This CDR3 is built from 16 residues. J was trimmed by 2 bases and V by 0 bases; bases with no gene match: 7. Germline assignment: CDR1 DFQATT and CDR2 SNEGSKA (reference sequence). CDR3 sequence reads: CSARDSRTSGTYEQYF. The CDR3 coding sequence is TGCAGTGCTAGAGATTCGCGGACTAGCGGAACCTACGAGCAGTACTTC.

This clonotype was observed a single time. This rearrangement joins TRBV5-1 to TRBJ2-1; 12 nucleotides agree with TRBD2. Germline CDR1 is SGHRS and CDR2 is YFSETQ. The J segment lost 14 bases and the V segment lost 4 bases, leaving 13 bases of the junction unmatched. This CDR3 comprises 15 residues. The CDR3 nucleotides read TGCGCCAGCAGCCCTTGGACTAGCGGGATTGACTCAAAGTTCTTC. It yields the protein CASSPWTSGIDSKFF.

CDR3 residues: CSDGQGSDYGYTEAFF. CDR3 bases: TGCAGCGATGGACAGGGTTCAGACTATGGCTACACTGAAGCTTTCTTT. J is TRBJ1-1 and V is TRBV29-1, with 8 positions matching TRBD1. V lost 7 bases to trimming and J lost 3 bases; unmatched junction nucleotides: 16. There are 16 residues in the CDR3. From germline, CDR1 is SQVTM and CDR2 ANQGSEA.

This clonotype showed up many times. This chain uses TRBV3-1 with TRBJ1-1; 9 positions agree with TRBD1. The CDR3 length is 14 residues. Germline values: CDR1 LGHDT, CDR2 YNNKEL (reference sequence). Unmatched junction bases numbered 3, after V lost 4 bases and J lost 3 bases. The CDR3, as DNA: TGTGCCAGCAGCCGATGGACAGGGGACACTGAAGCTTTCTTT. It yields the protein CASSRWTGDTEAFF.

Details on this clonotype: An end of the junction does not agree with germline; a read error may underlie this. This CDR3 is CASSIDLAGFYNEQLF. The CDR3 region has the DNA TGCGCCAGCAGCATAGACTTAGCGGGTTTCTACAATGAGCAGCTCTTC. The gene calls are TRBV5-1 and TRBJ2-7; TRBD2 aligns across 7 bases. The CDR3 covers 16 residues. Germline V CDR1 and CDR2: SGHRS, YFSETQ. Together with reference TRBV5-1 and TRBJ2-7, the CDR3 gives the full variable domain: KAGVTQTPRYLIKTRGQQVTLSCSPISGHRSVSWYQQTPGQGLQFLFEYFSETQRNKGNFPGRFSGRQFSNSRSEMNVSTLELGDSALYLCASSIDLAGFYNEQLFGPGTRLTVT.

The chain employs TRBV7-8 and TRBJ2-2; TRBD2 aligns across 7 bases. Germline trimming cut 8 bases from V and 3 bases from J; bases unmatched to any gene: 18. The CDR3 has 18 residues. Looked up from germline, CDR1 is SGHVS and CDR2 is FQNEAQ. CDR3 residues: CASALREGIYGYTGELFF. CDR3 nucleotides: TGTGCCAGCGCCCTGAGGGAGGGAATCTATGGCTACACCGGGGAGCTGTTTTTT. The variable domain in full, with the rest retrieved from reference TRBV7-8 and TRBJ2-2, is GAGVSQSPRYKVAKRGQDVALRCDPISGHVSLFWYQQALGQGPEFLTYFQNEAQLDKSGLPSDRFFAERPEGSVSTLKIQRTQQEDSAVYLCASALREGIYGYTGELFFGEGSRLTVL.

Many counts were recorded for this clonotype. The chain couples TRBV4-1 to TRBJ2-5, with 10 bases aligning to TRBD2. Germline values: CDR1 MGHRA, CDR2 YSYEKL. Trimming took 6 bases from V and 2 from J; bases not matched to a gene: 9. The CDR3 loop spans 16 amino acids. As DNA, the CDR3 is TGCGCCAGCAGGACTCGGTTACTAGCGGGACAAGAGACCCAGTACTTC. Encoded protein: CASRTRLLAGQETQYF.

This clonotype has at least ten counts. The V call is TRBV6-6, the J call TRBJ1-1, with 8 positions matching TRBD1. This CDR3 region has 13 residues. Germline V lookup: CDR1 MNHNY, CDR2 SVGAGI (reference sequence). Trimming took 6 bases from V and 7 from J; bases not matched to a gene: 7. CDR3 nucleotides: TGTGCCAGCAGAGTGCAGGGGGCGGTTGAAGCTTTCTTT. Protein product: CASRVQGAVEAFF.

The V and J genes are TRBV29-1 and TRBJ1-2; D call uncertain. CDR1 is SQVTM, CDR2 ANQGSEA, per germline. V was trimmed by 3 bases and J by 8 bases, leaving 13 bases between them. The CDR3 is made up of 12 amino acids. The CDR3 DNA reads TGCAGCGTTGAGGGTCTAGCGGGCGGCTACACCTTC. Amino acid sequence: CSVEGLAGGYTF.

The genes are TRBV20-1 and TRBJ2-7; 9 nucleotides match TRBD1. The CDR3 loop spans 12 amino acids. Germline V CDR1 and CDR2: DFQATT, SNEGSKA (reference sequence). Trimming at V came to 6 bases and at J to 5 bases, leaving 5 bases not matched to a gene. For the CDR3, the DNA is TGCAGTGCCAGGGACAGGGTGAACGAGCAGTACTTC. Protein: CSARDRVNEQYF.

This clonotype was counted a single time. Here the CDR3 omits its conserved ending phenylalanine or tryptophan, so a read error is the likely source. The gene calls are TRBV7-3 and TRBJ2-1; D gene ambiguous. Trimming stripped 6 bases from V and 2 bases from J, with 11 bases between. Germline V gene sequence: CDR1 SGHTA, CDR2 FQGTGA. The CDR3 spans 14 residues. CDR3 region: CASRDPGPYNEQFS. The DNA for the CDR3 is TGTGCCAGCAGGGACCCCGGACCCTACAATGAGCAGTTCTCC.

Remarks on this clonotype: A much larger clone sits a single nucleotide away, making a read error possible. The CDR3 region has the DNA TGCAGAGCTAGAGATGGGGGCAGGCCCCGGGATGGCTACACCTTC. Translated, it gives CRARDGGRPRDGYTF. J is TRBJ1-2 and V is TRBV20-1, with D tentatively TRBD1 (6 bases). This CDR3 region has 15 residues. Germline V gives CDR1 DFQATT, CDR2 SNEGSKA (reference sequence).

The sample holds a few counts of this clonotype. This chain connects TRBV6-1 to TRBJ2-7, with a tentative D call TRBD1 (7 bases). CDR1 and CDR2 from the germline V gene are MNHNS and SASEGT. There are 16 residues in the CDR3. V lost 1 base, J lost 0 bases, and 13 bases lay in between. CDR3 sequence: CASSEGWRDSSYEQYF. The DNA of the CDR3 is TGTGCCAGCAGTGAAGGGTGGCGGGACAGCTCCTACGAGCAGTACTTC.

This clonotype has just one count. V and J are TRBV28 and TRBJ2-5; 8 bases align to TRBD1. The junction had 3 bases not matched to a gene; V was cut back by 7 bases and J by 5 bases. This CDR3 has 12 amino acids. Germline CDR1 is MDHEN and CDR2 is SYDVKM. The CDR3 sequence: CASKGQVETQYF. The CDR3 DNA follows: TGTGCCAGCAAGGGACAGGTGGAGACCCAGTACTTC.

The V and J genes are TRBV7-6 and TRBJ2-7; either TRBD1 or TRBD2 may supply D (6 bases each). CDR3 length: 12 residues. Trimming shortened V by 11 bases and J by 2 bases, and 13 bases separated the two germline ends. Germline V gives CDR1 SGHVS, CDR2 FNYEAQ. CDR3 nucleotide sequence: TGTGCCTTACAGGGACTTACCTACGAGCAGTACTTC. Its protein is CALQGLTYEQYF.

This clonotype was recorded many times. This chain uses TRBV11-3 with TRBJ1-6, with TRBD1 as a possible D gene (5 bases). Trimming stripped 6 bases from V and 7 bases from J, with 10 bases between. This CDR3 has 13 residues. Germline V gives CDR1 SGHNT, CDR2 YENEEA. CDR3 sequence (DNA): TGTGCCAGCAGACAACCAGGGAATTCACCCCTCCACTTT. As protein: CASRQPGNSPLHF. The whole variable domain, filled in from reference TRBV11-3 and TRBJ1-6, reads EAGVVQSPRYKIIEKKQPVAFWCNPISGHNTLYWYLQNLGQGPELLIRYENEEAVDDSQLPKDRFSAERLKGVDSTLKIQPAELGDSAVYLCASRQPGNSPLHFGNGTRLTVT.

This clonotype was seen ten or more times. The chain employs TRBV29-1 and TRBJ1-4; D uncertain. Germline assignment: CDR1 SQVTM and CDR2 ANQGSEA. Trimming left V 5 bases short and J 8 bases short, with 12 bases between. The length of the CDR3 is 12 residues. In DNA form, the CDR3 reads TGCAGCGTTTCTAATACGGGAGAAAAACTGTTTTTT. Protein product: CSVSNTGEKLFF.

In its sample, this clonotype was seen many times. The chain joins TRBV5-4 to TRBJ1-2, with TRBD1 identical over 9 bases. J gave up 3 bases and V 4 bases, and 4 bases lay outside the gene matches. CDR1 and CDR2 from the germline V gene are SGHNT and YYREEE (reference sequence). The CDR3 totals 14 residues. For the CDR3, the DNA is TGTGCCAGCAGCCAGGGACAGGGCTACTATGGCTACACCTTC. Translating it yields CASSQGQGYYGYTF. The full variable domain, with the rest looked up from reference TRBV5-4 and TRBJ1-2, is ETGVTQSPTHLIKTRGQQVTLRCSSQSGHNTVSWYQQALGQGPQFIFQYYREEENGRGNFPPRFSGLQFPNYSSELNVNALELDDSALYLCASSQGQGYYGYTFGSGTRLTVV.

This clonotype was counted ten times or more. One junction end disagrees with the germline gene, perhaps due to a read error. This sequence joins TRBV10-2 and TRBJ2-7; TRBD2 aligns across 8 bases. The germline gives CDR1 WSHSY, CDR2 SAAADI. This CDR3 comprises 13 residues. CDR3 sequence: CATSSRGAYEQYF. CDR3 sequence (DNA): TGCGCCACCAGTTCGCGGGGGGCCTACGAGCAGTACTTC.